These T cell receptor beta chains were read from a single sample in a study of blood T cell repertoires in COVID-19. Produced via immunoSEQ multiplex PCR; TCRdb's table is partial and in-frame only. This table holds 30,000 to 40,000 clones, approximately 90% found once. The sequenced material came from peripheral blood. The receptor source for this set is a human donor in a cohort sampled during active COVID-19. Both conserved end residues are part of each CDR3. D genes are given only for firm matches. Part of the rows lack a size; the others show once, few, many or a class for expanded clones.

v_call	d_call	clone_size	j_call	cdr3_nt	cdr3_aa
TRBV2	TRBD2	NA	TRBJ2-2	TGTGCCAGCAACTCACTAGCGGGGGGGCCCAACACCGGGGAGCTGTTTTTT	CASNSLAGGPNTGELFF
TRBV11-3	NA	once	TRBJ1-1	TGTGCCAGCAGCGCAGGGTACACTGAAGCTTTCTTT	CASSAGYTEAFF
TRBV21-1	NA	NA	TRBJ2-4	TGTGCCAGCAGCAAAGGGGGGCGGGCCAAAAACATTCAGTACTTC	CASSKGGRAKNIQYF
TRBV18	NA	NA	TRBJ2-3	TGTGCCAGCTCCCACGGACAGCCCACAGATACGCAGTATTTT	CASSHGQPTDTQYF
TRBV7-8	TRBD2	NA	TRBJ2-3	TGTGCCAGCAGCTTAGAGCGCCGACTAGCGGGGCACCTAGATACGCAGTATTTT	CASSLERRLAGHLDTQYF
TRBV2	TRBD1	NA	TRBJ1-2	TGTGCCAGCAGTGGGGACAGGGCTGGAGGCTACACCTTC	CASSGDRAGGYTF
TRBV7-3	TRBD1	NA	TRBJ1-6	TGTGCCAGCAGCTCCGGGACAGGGTATAATTCACCCCTCCACTTT	CASSSGTGYNSPLHF
TRBV6-4	TRBD1	NA	TRBJ1-1	TGTGCCAGCAGTGCGGACAGGGCAGAAAACACTGAAGCTTTCTTT	CASSADRAENTEAFF
TRBV18	TRBD1	NA	TRBJ2-1	TGTGCCAGCTCCCGCATGGGACAGGGGGCGCAAAATGAGCAGTTCTTC	CASSRMGQGAQNEQFF
TRBV19	NA	NA	TRBJ2-7	TGTGCCAGTAGTTCTCCGGACACGGGCTCCTACGAGCAGTACTTC	CASSSPDTGSYEQYF
TRBV27	TRBD2	once	TRBJ2-1	TGTGCCAGCAGGAGAGCGGGGGGGCATGAGCAGTTCTTC	CASRRAGGHEQFF
TRBV27	TRBD1	NA	TRBJ1-1	TGTGCCAGCAGTCTGACCCGACAGGGGAACACTGAAGCTTTCTTT	CASSLTRQGNTEAFF
TRBV7-8	TRBD2	NA	TRBJ2-7	TGTGCCAGCAGCAGGACTAGCGGGGGACTTTCCTCCTACGAGCAGTACTTC	CASSRTSGGLSSYEQYF
TRBV27	NA	NA	TRBJ1-6	TGTGCCAGCGGGCGGGGGGCAAATTATTCACCCCTCCACTTT	CASGRGANYSPLHF
TRBV15	NA	NA	TRBJ1-2	TGTGCCACCAGCAGAGATAGGGGGGGAACCTATGGCTACACCTTC	CATSRDRGGTYGYTF
TRBV7-9	NA	NA	TRBJ2-1	TGTGCCAGCAGCTTAATTCAGGGGAAAGCGGGGAGCTCCTACAATGAGCAGTTCTTC	CASSLIQGKAGSSYNEQFF
TRBV6-2/TRBV6-3	NA	NA	TRBJ2-1	TGTGCCAGCAGTTACGGCAGGGGCTACGAGCAGTTCTTC	CASSYGRGYEQFF
TRBV2	NA	NA	TRBJ1-5	TGTGCCAGCAGTGAATTAGCCAAGGGCAATCAGCCCCAGCATTTT	CASSELAKGNQPQHF
TRBV10-3	TRBD1	NA	TRBJ2-5	TGTGCCATCAGCTCAGAGGGACAGGGAGAGACCCAGTACTTC	CAISSEGQGETQYF
TRBV5-6	NA	NA	TRBJ2-3	TGTGCCAGCAGCTTGGCCGGAGATACGCAGTATTTT	CASSLAGDTQYF
TRBV6-1	NA	NA	TRBJ2-2	TGTGCCAGCAGTGAAAATCCCCCACTGGCCGGGGAGCTGTTTTTT	CASSENPPLAGELFF
TRBV28	NA	NA	TRBJ1-1	TGTGCCAGCAGTGACGGGTATGAAGCTTTCTTT	CASSDGYEAFF
TRBV3-1/TRBV3-2	NA	NA	TRBJ1-1	TGTGCCAGCAGCCAAGCTCCCGACAGAAACACTGAAGCTTTCTTT	CASSQAPDRNTEAFF
TRBV6-6	NA	NA	TRBJ1-3	TGTGCCGCTCGGGCGGGGTCTGGAAACACCATATATTTT	CAARAGSGNTIYF
TRBV6-4	NA	NA	TRBJ1-1	TGTGCCAGCAGTGATCAACAGGGCACTGAAGCTTTCTTT	CASSDQQGTEAFF
TRBV11-2	TRBD1	NA	TRBJ2-7	TGTGCCAGCAGCCAACAAGGGACAGGGGGCCGGAACGAGCAGTACTTC	CASSQQGTGGRNEQYF
TRBV6-2/TRBV6-3	NA	NA	TRBJ2-1	TGTGCCAGCAGTTACTCGGGACTGCCCAACAATGAGCAGTTCTTC	CASSYSGLPNNEQFF
TRBV7-9	NA	NA	TRBJ2-5	TGTGCCAGCAGCTCGCCGGGGGAAGAGACCCAGTACTTC	CASSSPGEETQYF
TRBV6-2/TRBV6-3	NA	NA	TRBJ2-3	TGTGCCAGCAGCCGCAGGGATGTGAAGGATACGCAGTATTTT	CASSRRDVKDTQYF
TRBV3-1/TRBV3-2	NA	once	TRBJ1-5	TGTGCCAGCAGCGATCCCGACAGGCCCCTCAATCAGCCCCAGCATTTT	CASSDPDRPLNQPQHF
TRBV10-1	TRBD1	NA	TRBJ2-7	TGCGCCAGCAGCCCCGGGACAGGGCGTACCTACGAGCAGTACTTC	CASSPGTGRTYEQYF
TRBV27	NA	NA	TRBJ1-2	TGTGCCAGCCCCCGGACAGCCGGTCCGAGTGGCTACACCTTC	CASPRTAGPSGYTF
TRBV6-6	NA	NA	TRBJ1-1	TGTGCCAGCAGTTTTCAGGGTGGAGATGGCACTGAAGCTTTCTTT	CASSFQGGDGTEAFF
TRBV28	NA	NA	TRBJ1-4	TGTGCCAGCAGCCCATACGACATGGAGGATGAAAAACTGTTTTTT	CASSPYDMEDEKLFF
TRBV5-1	NA	few	TRBJ1-1	TGCGCCAGCAGCTTCGGACAGTCGAACACTGAAGCTTTCTTT	CASSFGQSNTEAFF
TRBV9	TRBD2	NA	TRBJ2-3	TGTGCCAGCAGCCTTCGGACTAGCGGTACGCAGTATTTT	CASSLRTSGTQYF
TRBV12-3/TRBV12-4	TRBD1	NA	TRBJ1-1	TGTGCCAGCACCGGACAGGGGAACACTGAAGCTTTCTTT	CASTGQGNTEAFF
TRBV3-1/TRBV3-2	NA	once	TRBJ2-7	TGTGCCAGCAGCCAAGATCGACAGGCCTCCTACGAGCAGTACTTC	CASSQDRQASYEQYF
TRBV10-1	TRBD1	NA	TRBJ2-7	TGCGCCAGCAGCCCCGGGACAGCCGGCTCCTACGAGCAGTACTTC	CASSPGTAGSYEQYF
TRBV5-6	NA	NA	TRBJ1-2	TGTGCCAGCAGCTACACGTCAGGGGTGGAAGGCTACACCTTC	CASSYTSGVEGYTF
TRBV7-2	NA	NA	TRBJ1-4	TGTGCCAGCAGCTTACGGGGGTATAATGAAAAACTGTTTTTT	CASSLRGYNEKLFF
TRBV7-8	TRBD2	NA	TRBJ2-3	TGTGCCAGCAGCCCCGGCTGGGTAGCGGGGCGAGATACGCAGTATTTT	CASSPGWVAGRDTQYF